A single sample gave rise to the 13 T cell receptor beta chains below, sequenced in a study of cytomegalovirus exposure and HLA in healthy donors. The assay was immunoSEQ multiplex PCR, and TCRdb's table has in-frame clones only and misses some. This table holds 130,000 or so clones, roughly 91% found once. The sequencing input was PBMCs. Every receptor here comes from a young man in good health and CMV-seronegative.

This clone was counted a single time. The chain links TRBV27 to TRBJ1-5; D may be TRBD1 (5 bases). CDR3 length equals 16 residues. Germline V CDR1 and CDR2: MNHEY, SMNVEV (reference sequence). The V and J ends lost 1 base and 5 bases respectively, with 15 bases between them. CDR3 sequence reads: CASSLWAGEGDQPQHF. CDR3 coding DNA: TGTGCCAGCAGTTTATGGGCGGGGGAAGGTGATCAGCCCCAGCATTTT.

The chain recombines TRBV10-2 with TRBJ1-1; D is unclear. CDR3 size: 14 residues. Germline V gene lookup returns CDR1 WSHSY and CDR2 SAAADI. V was pared by 4 bases and J by 4 bases, with 13 bases between. Written as DNA, the CDR3 is TGCGCCAGCAGTGGAGCAGGATGGGCCACTGAAGCTTTCTTT. It encodes CASSGAGWATEAFF.

The gene calls are TRBV7-2 and TRBJ1-2, with D uncertain. This CDR3 is 13 amino acids long. Looked up from germline, CDR1 is SGHTA and CDR2 is FQGNSA. The V end was cut by 4 bases, the J end by 4 bases, with 10 bases between. This CDR3 reads CASSSQVSYGYTF. Written as DNA, the CDR3 is TGTGCCAGCAGCTCCCAGGTTTCCTATGGCTACACCTTC.

This chain links TRBV6-5 with TRBJ1-6; D is possibly TRBD1 (6 bases). Trimming left V 1 base short and J 8 bases short, with 12 bases between. Germline V gene sequence: CDR1 MNHEY, CDR2 SVGAGI. There are 15 residues in the CDR3. The CDR3 nucleotides read TGTGCCAGCAGTTACTGGGGGCGGTTTGATTCACCCCTCCACTTT. It encodes CASSYWGRFDSPLHF.

This chain uses TRBV21-1 with TRBJ1-3; TRBD1 reflects the table's D call only, with no check against the DNA. TRBV21-1 is noted as a pseudogene. CDR3 length equals 16 residues. CDR3 in amino acids: CASSKWQGRFENTIYF. The DNA for the CDR3 is TGTGCCAGCAGCAAATGGCAGGGTAGGTTTGAAAACACCATATATTTT.

V and J are TRBV10-3 and TRBJ2-1; 12 bases match TRBD1. V was pared by 7 bases and J by 7 bases, with 8 bases of the junction left unmatched. This CDR3 has 15 residues. Germline V gene sequence: CDR1 ENHRY, CDR2 SYGVKD. CDR3 protein: CAITPGQGATNEQFF. The CDR3 DNA reads TGTGCCATCACCCCGGGACAGGGGGCTACTAATGAGCAGTTCTTC.

The chain joins TRBV4-1 to TRBJ1-1; 7 bases agree with TRBD1. The V segment lost 3 bases and the J segment 6 bases; nucleotides outside the gene matches: 7. The germline CDR1 and CDR2 sequences are MGHRA and YSYEKL. The CDR3 totals 14 residues. This chain's CDR3 is CASSQPRDSPEAFF. The CDR3 bases are TGCGCCAGCAGCCAGCCTCGGGACAGCCCTGAAGCTTTCTTT.

The chain combines TRBV2 with TRBJ2-1, with a possible D match to TRBD2 (6 bases). V was trimmed by 6 bases and J by 6 bases, leaving 6 bases between them. CDR1 is SNHLY, CDR2 FYNNEI, per germline. CDR3 length: 11 residues. This chain's CDR3 is CASRGGNEQFF. CDR3 coding DNA: TGTGCCAGCAGGGGGGGCAATGAGCAGTTCTTC.

J is TRBJ2-7 and V is TRBV5-1, with 11 nucleotides matching TRBD2. In germline, CDR1 is SGHRS, CDR2 YFSETQ. The CDR3 consists of 16 residues. J was trimmed by 4 bases and V by 3 bases; bases with no gene match: 9. CDR3 DNA: TGCGCCAGCAGCTCAGGACTAGCGGGCTATCCTTACGAGCAGTACTTC. It codes for CASSSGLAGYPYEQYF.

The chain has TRBV4-3 and TRBJ2-1; D might be TRBD2 (7 bases). The CDR3 length is 13 residues. V was shortened by 4 bases and J by 9 bases, with 13 bases between the two germline ends. In germline, CDR1 is LGHNA, CDR2 YSLEER. As DNA, the CDR3 is TGCGCCAGCAGCCGGGGGGGCGGAAGTGAGCAGTTCTTC. Translated: CASSRGGGSEQFF.

The gene calls are TRBV27 and TRBJ1-1, with TRBD1 matching over 8 bases. The CDR3 sequence is 14 residues long. Germline values: CDR1 MNHEY, CDR2 SMNVEV (reference sequence). Germline trimming cut 7 bases from V and 1 base from J; bases unmatched to any gene: 5. The chain's CDR3 is CASTTDRGNTEAFF. In nucleotides, the CDR3 is TGTGCCAGCACCACCGACAGGGGGAACACTGAAGCTTTCTTT.

The chain couples TRBV5-1 to TRBJ2-7; tentative D call: TRBD1 (6 bases). Germline V gene sequence: CDR1 SGHRS, CDR2 YFSETQ. The CDR3 has 15 residues. Trimming took off 0 bases at V and 3 bases at J, with 13 bases between the two ends. CDR3 DNA: TGCGCCAGCAGCTTGGTAGGGGGACACTACTACGAGCAGTACTTC. The encoded protein is CASSLVGGHYYEQYF.

The genes are TRBV18 and TRBJ2-7; D is ambiguous. The CDR3 length is 16 residues. V dropped 4 bases and J dropped 4 bases, with 20 bases sitting between them. CDR1 is KGHSH, CDR2 LQKENI, per germline. The CDR3 spells CASSLRVVEPSYEQYF. For the CDR3, the DNA is TGTGCCAGCTCACTTCGGGTAGTAGAGCCATCTTACGAGCAGTACTTC.